Presented here are 10 T cell receptor beta chains from one specimen sequenced in a study of T cell clonotyping in hematopoietic cell transplantation. Sequenced by immunoSEQ multiplex PCR; TCRdb stores in-frame clones only, minus some. The sample includes over 7,500 clones, approximately 96% of them seen just once. The source was peripheral blood mononuclear cells, collected 100 days after allogeneic stem cell transplant. These receptors originate from a male patient aged 60-70 years who had an allogeneic stem cell transplant from a related donor, so the T cells may come from the graft donor. Some clones in this sample may be carry-over from other donors' samples.

The rearrangement joins TRBV25-1 to TRBJ2-1, with 11 bases aligning to TRBD2. Looked up from germline, CDR1 is MGHDK and CDR2 is SYGVNS. Trimming cost V 8 bases and J 2 bases; bases outside gene matches: 8. The CDR3 spans 16 residues. CDR3 sequence reads: CASETSGGGTYNEQFF. CDR3 nucleotides: TGTGCCAGCGAAACTAGCGGGGGCGGGACCTACAATGAGCAGTTCTTC.

The rearrangement joins TRBV29-1 to TRBJ1-2; the D gene is possibly TRBD1 (6 bases). Trimming removed 4 bases from V and 3 bases from J, with 12 bases in between. Germline lookup yields CDR1 SQVTM and CDR2 ANQGSEA. The CDR3 totals 13 residues. The CDR3 DNA sequence: TGCAGCGTTGGGGGGCCAGAGGACTATGGCTACACCTTC. Residues: CSVGGPEDYGYTF.

The rearrangement joins TRBV13 to TRBJ2-7; D unresolved. The CDR3 is made up of 13 amino acids. Germline V CDR1 and CDR2: PRHDT, FYEKMQ (reference sequence). Trimming removed 0 bases from V and 2 bases from J, with 5 bases in between. CDR3 amino acids: CASSLGPTYEQYF. The CDR3 DNA sequence: TGTGCCAGCAGCTTAGGACCTACCTACGAGCAGTACTTC.

The chain joins TRBV2 to TRBJ2-3, with D uncertain. The V and J ends lost 3 bases and 2 bases respectively, with 15 bases between them. CDR1 and CDR2 from the germline V gene are SNHLY and FYNNEI. This CDR3 has 16 residues. The CDR3 DNA sequence: TGTGCCAGCAGTGACCGGCGGCGACTGACCACAGATACGCAGTATTTT. This encodes CASSDRRRLTTDTQYF.

The rearrangement uses TRBV28 and TRBJ1-6; no reliable D call. Germline lookup yields CDR1 MDHEN and CDR2 SYDVKM. Trimming left V 3 bases short and J 14 bases short, with 17 bases between. The CDR3 has 14 residues. CDR3 region: CASSFSRGLGALHF. CDR3 coding DNA: TGTGCCAGCAGTTTTTCCCGAGGGTTAGGCGCCCTCCACTTT.

The chain combines TRBV15 with TRBJ2-3; D gene ambiguous. CDR1 is LNHNV, CDR2 YYDKDF, per germline (reference sequence). CDR3 length: 13 residues. V was cut by 1 base and J by 2 bases, with 4 bases left in between. The CDR3 DNA reads as TGTGCCACCAGCAGAGCATCCACAGATACGCAGTATTTT. It is translated as CATSRASTDTQYF.

This chain links TRBV7-2 with TRBJ1-1; D gene ambiguous. This CDR3 has 13 amino acids. V was trimmed by 3 bases and J by 2 bases, leaving 7 bases between them. Looked up from germline, CDR1 is SGHTA and CDR2 is FQGNSA. The CDR3 protein is CASSFGGNTEAFF. The CDR3, as DNA: TGTGCCAGCAGCTTCGGCGGAAACACTGAAGCTTTCTTT.

The gene calls are TRBV7-2 and TRBJ1-5; D not resolved. Between the trimmed V and J ends, which lost 7 bases and 3 bases, there was a span of 7 bases. Germline V lookup: CDR1 SGHTA, CDR2 FQGNSA. This CDR3 spans 12 amino acids. In DNA, the CDR3 is TGTGCCAGCACCGATTCCAATCAGCCCCAGCATTTT. Translating gives CASTDSNQPQHF.

V usage is TRBV19 and J usage is TRBJ1-1, with no clear D. The CDR3 length is 13 residues. The ends were cut back, 2 bases at V and 0 bases at J, with 4 bases in the middle. The germline CDR1 and CDR2 sequences are LNHDA and SQIVND (reference sequence). The DNA for the CDR3 is TGTGCCAGTAGTATACGAATGAACACTGAAGCTTTCTTT. It encodes CASSIRMNTEAFF.

The chain carries TRBV19 and TRBJ1-3; the D gene is possibly TRBD1 (6 bases). Germline CDR1 reads LNHDA; CDR2 reads SQIVND (reference sequence). The CDR3 sequence is 14 residues long. The V end was cut by 6 bases, the J end by 4 bases, with 13 bases between. The CDR3 protein is CASSLQGIGNTIYF. The CDR3 DNA sequence: TGTGCCAGTAGCCTACAGGGAATCGGAAACACCATATATTTT. Looking up the rest from reference TRBV19 and TRBJ1-3 gives the full variable domain: DGGITQSPKYLFRKEGQNVTLSCEQNLNHDAMYWYRQDPGQGLRLIYYSQIVNDFQKGDIAEGYSVSREKKESFPLTVTSAQKNPTAFYLCASSLQGIGNTIYFGEGSWLTVV.